The 19 T cell receptor beta chains reported below all come from one sample, sequenced in a study of cytomegalovirus exposure and HLA in healthy donors. PCR amplification relied on 60 Vbeta primers (plus 13 Jbeta primers). Method: immunoSEQ multiplex PCR; TCRdb's copy keeps in-frame clones and lacks some. The top ten clones hold more than 9.5% of a sample with roughly 140,000 clones, almost 85% of them seen once. The source material was PBMCs. These receptors came from a woman between 55 and 75 years old in good health and CMV-seropositive.

V and J are TRBV7-9 and TRBJ2-1; TRBD2 matches at 11 bases. With V trimmed by 3 bases and J by 9 bases, 4 bases remained unmatched. Germline-derived CDR1 and CDR2 are SEHNR and FQNEAQ (reference sequence). This CDR3 is 14 amino acids long. CDR3 coding DNA: TGTGCCAGCAGCTTGAGACTAGCGGGATCTGAGCAGTTCTTC. Its translation is CASSLRLAGSEQFF. The full variable domain, with the rest looked up from reference TRBV7-9 and TRBJ2-1, is DTGVSQNPRHKITKRGQNVTFRCDPISEHNRLYWYRQTLGQGPEFLTYFQNEAQLEKSRLLSDRFSAERPKGSFSTLEIQRTEQGDSAMYLCASSLRLAGSEQFFGPGTRLTVL.

The chain uses TRBV30 and TRBJ1-4; possibly TRBD1 for D (6 bases). CDR1 is GTSNPN, CDR2 SVGIG, per germline (reference sequence). The V gene lost 0 bases and the J gene lost 5 bases, with 10 bases spanning the gap. The CDR3 is 14 residues long. The CDR3 DNA follows: TGTGCCTGGAGTGTACGGACAGTAAATGAAAAACTGTTTTTT. It is translated as CAWSVRTVNEKLFF.

J is TRBJ2-5 and V is TRBV15; 7 nucleotides match TRBD2. The end of the DNA aligns better with TRBJ2-7, so the J call may be wrong. The CDR3 is 15 amino acids. The germline V gene has CDR1 LNHNV and CDR2 YYDKDF (reference sequence). The CDR3 bases are TGTGCCACCAGCAGGTGGGGGGAGGGTTCCCACGAGCAGTACTTC. This translates into CATSRWGEGSHEQYF.

The CDR3 spells CASSFTSGIGNEQFF. CDR3 bases: TGTGCCAGCAGCTTCACTAGCGGGATTGGCAATGAGCAGTTCTTC. The genes are TRBV7-2 and TRBJ2-1; TRBD2 aligns across 10 bases. Germline loops: CDR1 SGHTA, CDR2 FQGNSA. This CDR3 region has 15 residues. With V trimmed by 3 bases and J by 6 bases, 5 bases remained unmatched.

The V call is TRBV15, the J call TRBJ2-5, with 10 bases that match TRBD1. The CDR3 has 15 amino acids. The ends lost 0 bases at V and 5 bases at J; junction bases unmatched: 3. Germline-derived CDR1 and CDR2 are LNHNV and YYDKDF (reference sequence). The CDR3 loop reads CATSRDSGQGETQYF. The CDR3 DNA follows: TGTGCCACCAGCAGAGATTCGGGACAGGGGGAGACCCAGTACTTC.

This chain joins TRBV28 and TRBJ1-2; 8 bases map to TRBD1. CDR1 MDHEN and CDR2 SYDVKM come from the germline V gene. Unmatched junction bases numbered 14, after V lost 10 bases and J lost 4 bases. The CDR3 has 15 amino acids. Written as DNA, the CDR3 is TGTGCCACCCTACCCCAGGACAGGGCGCTCTATGGCTACACCTTC. Translation gives CATLPQDRALYGYTF.

As for this clone: Additional DNA sequences in this sample encode the identical CDR3. V and J are TRBV30 and TRBJ2-7; the D gene is possibly TRBD1 (6 bases). V dropped 4 bases and J dropped 3 bases, with 19 bases sitting between them. Germline loops: CDR1 GTSNPN, CDR2 SVGIG (reference sequence). CDR3 length: 15 amino acids. The CDR3 DNA reads as TGTGCCTGGACCCGCCTCGGACAGATCTACTACGAGCAGTACTTC. This translates into CAWTRLGQIYYEQYF.

This clone has just one count. J is TRBJ2-1 and V is TRBV19, with D maybe TRBD2 (5 bases). The CDR3 covers 15 residues. Germline CDR1 reads LNHDA; CDR2 reads SQIVND (reference sequence). V was shortened by 3 bases and J by 4 bases, with 13 bases between the two germline ends. The CDR3, as DNA: TGTGCCAGTAGTATTAGCGCGTCCCCTTACAATGAGCAGTTCTTC. Protein product: CASSISASPYNEQFF.

This chain joins TRBV5-4 and TRBJ1-5; 7 nucleotides match TRBD1. The germline gives CDR1 SGHNT, CDR2 YYREEE (reference sequence). Germline trimming cut 0 bases from V and 5 bases from J; bases unmatched to any gene: 2. The CDR3 consists of 14 residues. This CDR3 reads CASSLGGGDQPQHF. CDR3 DNA sequence: TGTGCCAGCAGCTTGGGAGGGGGCGATCAGCCCCAGCATTTT. Supplemented by reference TRBV5-4 and TRBJ1-5, the full variable domain reads ETGVTQSPTHLIKTRGQQVTLRCSSQSGHNTVSWYQQALGQGPQFIFQYYREEENGRGNFPPRFSGLQFPNYSSELNVNALELDDSALYLCASSLGGGDQPQHFGDGTRLSIL.

The sample holds one count of this clone. The rearrangement joins TRBV28 to TRBJ2-7, with TRBD1 matching 9 bases. The CDR3 consists of 15 residues. Germline V gives CDR1 MDHEN, CDR2 SYDVKM. V shed 4 bases, J shed 5 bases, and the junction held 9 bases outside the gene matches. For the CDR3, the DNA is TGTGCCAGCAGTTCCGGGACAGGGAGTTTCAACGAGCAGTACTTC. Its protein product is CASSSGTGSFNEQYF. Complete variable domain (other parts from reference TRBV28 and TRBJ2-7): DVKVTQSSRYLVKRTGEKVFLECVQDMDHENMFWYRQDPGLGLRLIYFSYDVKMKEKGDIPEGYSVSREKKERFSLILESASTNQTSMYLCASSSGTGSFNEQYFGPGTRLTVT.

V and J are TRBV18 and TRBJ2-1; 10 positions agree with TRBD2. Germline CDR1 and CDR2: KGHSH and LQKENI. V lost 3 bases to trimming and J lost 7 bases; unmatched junction nucleotides: 6. This CDR3 is 15 amino acids long. CDR3 DNA: TGTGCCAGCTCACCCACGGTTAGCGGGAGGAATGAGCAGTTCTTC. This gives the protein CASSPTVSGRNEQFF.

V and J are TRBV5-1 and TRBJ2-3; no definite D call. The V gene lost 1 base and the J gene lost 5 bases, with 11 bases spanning the gap. Germline V gives CDR1 SGHRS, CDR2 YFSETQ. The CDR3 is 14 amino acids. The CDR3 sequence: CASSLRHLQDTQYF. The CDR3, as DNA: TGCGCCAGCAGCTTGCGACACTTGCAAGATACGCAGTATTTT.

The chain combines TRBV30 with TRBJ2-7; D not resolved. The CDR3 has 11 residues. Germline V gives CDR1 GTSNPN, CDR2 SVGIG (reference sequence). Trimming took off 5 bases at V and 5 bases at J, with 10 bases between the two ends. The CDR3 loop reads CAWGRVNEQYF. For the CDR3, the DNA is TGTGCCTGGGGGCGTGTGAACGAGCAGTACTTC.

The gene calls are TRBV5-1 and TRBJ1-1, with D unresolved. Germline CDR1 reads SGHRS; CDR2 reads YFSETQ. This CDR3 region has 16 residues. Trimming removed 1 base from V and 1 base from J, with 14 bases in between. DNA for the CDR3: TGCGCCAGCAGCTTGTTGGTTAGTGCGAAGAACACTGAAGCTTTCTTT. It encodes CASSLLVSAKNTEAFF.

The gene calls are TRBV28 and TRBJ2-5; weak D call: TRBD1 (5 bases). The CDR3 contains 16 residues. Deletions cut 4 bases from V and 2 bases from J, with 17 bases between. Germline V lookup: CDR1 MDHEN, CDR2 SYDVKM. The chain's CDR3 is CASSSQTVTEQETQYF. The CDR3 DNA sequence: TGTGCCAGCAGTTCTCAGACAGTAACCGAACAAGAGACCCAGTACTTC.

The rearrangement links TRBV11-1 to TRBJ2-1; 13 bases match TRBD2. Trimming removed 4 bases from V and 10 bases from J; junction bases left unmatched: 10. Germline lookup yields CDR1 SGHAT and CDR2 FQDESV (reference sequence). The CDR3 loop spans 16 amino acids. For the CDR3, the DNA is TGTGCCAGCAGCTCAGACGGGACTAGCGGGATTCGGGAGCAGTTCTTC. It specifies CASSSDGTSGIREQFF.

In its sample, this clone was seen a few times. V and J are TRBV7-9 and TRBJ2-3; D not certain. Germline V gene data show CDR1 as SEHNR and CDR2 as FQNEAQ (reference sequence). The CDR3 totals 16 residues. Deletions cut 6 bases from V and 1 base from J, with 17 bases between. The chain's CDR3 is CASSLLGLRRTDTQYF. Written as DNA, the CDR3 is TGTGCCAGCAGTTTACTGGGCCTCCGTCGCACAGATACGCAGTATTTT.

This clone appeared once. This sequence joins TRBV19 and TRBJ1-1; D may be TRBD1 (6 bases). Germline CDR1 LNHDA, CDR2 SQIVND (reference sequence). There are 14 residues in the CDR3. Trimming cost V 7 bases and J 0 bases, with 12 bases left between them. The CDR3 nucleotides are TGTGCCAGTAAAGGTGGGGACATGAACACTGAAGCTTTCTTT. Encoded protein: CASKGGDMNTEAFF.

The chain carries TRBV11-1 and TRBJ1-4; D ambiguous. V lost 2 bases and J lost 13, with 17 bases in between. Germline V gives CDR1 SGHAT, CDR2 FQDESV (reference sequence). CDR3 length equals 14 residues. The CDR3 bases are TGTGCCAGCAGCTTAAATCCGGGCGGAGGTAGACTGTTTTTT. Translated, it gives CASSLNPGGGRLFF.